A selection of T cell receptor beta chains follows, all from one sample in a study of shared clonotypes between healthy human individuals. Some clones are missing from TCRdb's copy, which holds only in-frame ones; the method was immunoSEQ multiplex PCR. The sample comprises approximately 740,000 clones, approximately 74% of which are singletons, and over 1.5% rests with the top ten. The sample comprised memory CD4+ T cells sorted from blood. These receptor sequences come from a woman aged 30 to 39 in good health. The CDR3 runs from the conserved cysteine through the conserved F or W. A D gene is named only where the DNA matches it firmly. Size tells how often a clone was seen (once, few, many) or the class of an expanded clone, and some rows leave it out.

>TRBD2|TRBJ2-1|.|TRBV9
CASSPGLAGYNEQFF
TGTGCCAGCAGCCCGGGACTAGCGGGATACAATGAGCAGTTCTTC
>.|TRBJ2-2|.|TRBV6-4
CASRSLVPIVGELFF
TGTGCCAGCAGATCACTAGTGCCCATCGTCGGGGAGCTGTTTTTT
>.|TRBJ1-1|many|TRBV11-2
CASSLVWSEAFF
TGTGCCAGCAGCTTAGTATGGTCTGAAGCTTTCTTT
>.|TRBJ1-2|.|TRBV19
CASRSNYGYTF
TGTGCCAGTAGGAGTAACTATGGCTACACCTTC
>TRBD2|TRBJ2-5|many|TRBV2
CASSRLAGDSLQETQYF
TGTGCCAGCAGCCGACTAGCGGGAGATTCCCTCCAAGAGACCCAGTACTTC
>.|TRBJ2-7|.|TRBV11-3
CASSFAHTSPEQYF
TGTGCCAGCAGCTTTGCCCATACTAGCCCCGAGCAGTACTTC
>TRBD2|TRBJ2-1|.|TRBV5-1
CASSLDSTSGHYNEQFF
TGCGCCAGCAGCTTGGATTCGACTAGCGGGCACTACAATGAGCAGTTCTTC
>.|TRBJ1-6|.|TRBV11-2
CASSSDRHSPLHF
TGTGCCAGCAGCTCCGACAGGCATTCACCCCTCCACTTT
>.|TRBJ2-5|.|TRBV7-3
CASSSKGSVRQETQYF
TGTGCCAGCAGCTCTAAAGGCAGCGTAAGGCAAGAGACCCAGTACTTC
>.|TRBJ2-2|many|TRBV25-1
CASSIDSDNTGELFF
TGTGCCAGCAGCATCGACAGCGACAATACCGGGGAGCTGTTTTTT
>TRBD2|TRBJ2-2|.|TRBV15
CATSAGTRRTGELFF
TGTGCCACCAGCGCCGGGACTAGGCGGACCGGGGAGCTGTTTTTT
>TRBD2|TRBJ2-7|.|TRBV6-5
CASSYSMGLAGYEQYF
TGTGCCAGCAGTTACTCTATGGGACTAGCGGGGTACGAGCAGTACTTC
>TRBD1|TRBJ2-3|few|TRBV15
CATSNSQGVGNTQYF
TGTGCCACCAGCAACTCACAGGGGGTGGGAAATACGCAGTATTTT
>TRBD1|TRBJ2-7|.|TRBV9
CASSPRSGTGFYYEQYF
TGTGCCAGCAGCCCTAGGTCCGGGACAGGGTTTTACTACGAGCAGTACTTC